Presented here are 17 T cell receptor beta chains from one specimen sequenced in a study of response to subunit inactivated influenza vaccine. TCRdb analysed the RT-PCR reads with MiXCR anew, one entry per CDR3 protein. The sample comprises 800,000 or so distinct CDR3 sequences, approximately 21% of which are singletons, and 10% rests with the top ten. The sequencing here drew on PBMCs from blood, taken around 5 days after vaccination. Receptor source: a man aged 45-65 years who received an inactivated influenza vaccine.

This clonotype has a handful of counts. The chain joins TRBV15 to TRBJ1-6, with 7 bases that match TRBD1. Germline CDR1 is LNHNV and CDR2 is YYDKDF (reference sequence). J was trimmed by 9 bases and V by 3 bases; bases with no gene match: 5. This CDR3 region has 14 residues. The CDR3 here is CATSSRQGLSPLHF. The CDR3 coding sequence is TGTGCCACCAGCAGCAGACAGGGTCTTTCACCCCTCCACTTT.

This clonotype has only a few counts. This chain joins TRBV9 and TRBJ2-1, with 7 positions matching TRBD2. Germline assignment: CDR1 SGDLS and CDR2 YYNGEE. V trimming: 2 bases; J trimming: 8 bases; junction bases outside the gene matches: 10. The CDR3 loop spans 15 amino acids. The CDR3: CASSVGRREIHEQFF. The DNA for the CDR3 is TGTGCCAGCAGCGTTGGTCGGCGGGAGATCCATGAGCAGTTCTTC.

The chain joins TRBV10-3 to TRBJ1-3, with D possibly TRBD1 on 5 matching bases. Germline V CDR1 and CDR2: ENHRY, SYGVKD. The CDR3 is 16 residues long. The V and J ends lost 3 bases and 4 bases respectively, with 16 bases between them. Written as DNA, the CDR3 is TGTGCCATCAGTGATCCGGAGGGGCGGCCAGGAAACACCATATATTTT. Its protein is CAISDPEGRPGNTIYF.

This chain joins TRBV10-3 and TRBJ1-5; no clear D. The germline gives CDR1 ENHRY, CDR2 SYGVKD. Trimming cost V 7 bases and J 7 bases, with 14 bases left between them. The CDR3 extends over 13 amino acids. DNA of the CDR3: TGTGCCATCACTCCTCAACCGGGCCAGCCCCAGCATTTT. It translates to CAITPQPGQPQHF.

The chain joins TRBV7-2 to TRBJ1-1; unclear D gene. The CDR3 spans 15 residues. Trimming took off 1 base at V and 5 bases at J, with 14 bases between the two ends. Per the germline V gene, CDR1 is SGHTA and CDR2 is FQGNSA. CDR3 residues: CASSLVFGISTEAFF. CDR3 DNA: TGTGCCAGCAGCTTAGTCTTTGGGATCTCGACTGAAGCTTTCTTT.

The chain employs TRBV11-2 and TRBJ2-7, with D perhaps matching TRBD1 or TRBD2 (9 bases each). Germline V gene lookup returns CDR1 SGHAT and CDR2 FQNNGV. The CDR3 has 15 residues. V lost 5 bases, J lost 2 bases, and 16 bases lay in between. For the CDR3, the DNA is TGTGCCAGCAGCCTAGCGGGACAGGGTCCCTACGAGCAGTACTTC. Encoded protein: CASSLAGQGPYEQYF. Looking up the rest from reference TRBV11-2 and TRBJ2-7 gives the full variable domain: EAGVAQSPRYKIIEKRQSVAFWCNPISGHATLYWYQQILGQGPKLLIQFQNNGVVDDSQLPKDRFSAERLKGVDSTLKIQPAKLEDSAVYLCASSLAGQGPYEQYFGPGTRLTVT.

The rearrangement joins TRBV10-3 to TRBJ2-7, with no clear D. V shed 3 bases and J shed 3 bases, with 6 bases lying between them. CDR1 and CDR2 (germline): ENHRY, SYGVKD. The length of the CDR3 is 12 residues. For the CDR3, the DNA is TGTGCCATCAGTGACGACCTCTACGAGCAGTACTTC. Its protein is CAISDDLYEQYF.

This clonotype has a handful of counts. The chain has TRBV25-1 and TRBJ2-3; 11 bases agree with TRBD2. The CDR3 consists of 18 residues. The germline V gene encodes CDR1 MGHDK and CDR2 SYGVNS. After removal of 5 bases from V and 3 bases from J, the junction contained 13 bases not matched to a gene. The CDR3 bases are TGTGCCAGCAGTAAGACCCTTACGACTAGCGGGGATACAGATACGCAGTATTTT. It encodes CASSKTLTTSGDTDTQYF.

This clonotype was seen ten or more times. The chain couples TRBV12-3 or TRBV12-4 to TRBJ2-3; 9 nucleotides line up with TRBD2. The CDR3 has 15 residues. The J segment lost 4 bases and the V segment lost 7 bases, leaving 9 bases of the junction unmatched. The CDR3 loop reads CASNVAGAGPDTQYF. The CDR3 DNA is TGTGCCAGCAATGTAGCGGGAGCCGGGCCAGATACGCAGTATTTT.

The V call is TRBV12-3 or TRBV12-4, the J call TRBJ1-2; no clear D gene. CDR3 size: 14 residues. V was shortened by 6 bases and J by 5 bases, with 16 bases between the two germline ends. The CDR3 is CASSRDPALYGYTF. The DNA for the CDR3 is TGTGCCAGCAGCCGAGACCCCGCTTTGTATGGCTACACCTTC.

The genes are TRBV7-9 and TRBJ2-2, with a tentative D call TRBD2 (6 bases). The CDR3 has 16 residues. The germline gives CDR1 SEHNR, CDR2 FQNEAQ (reference sequence). V was cut by 5 bases and J by 6 bases, with 19 bases left in between. This CDR3 is CASSKQRGSFSGELFF. CDR3 in DNA: TGTGCCAGCAGCAAACAACGGGGGTCATTCTCCGGGGAGCTGTTTTTT.

This clonotype was detected many times. The J gene is TRBJ1-1, the V gene TRBV10-3; D possibly corresponds to TRBD1 (6 bases). CDR3 length: 13 amino acids. The V gene lost 7 bases and the J gene lost 2 bases, with 11 bases spanning the gap. Germline V gene data show CDR1 as ENHRY and CDR2 as SYGVKD. CDR3 protein: CAINPGTNTEAFF. CDR3 nucleotides: TGTGCCATCAATCCCGGGACAAACACTGAAGCTTTCTTT.

V and J are TRBV5-1 and TRBJ2-7; 8 positions match TRBD2. Germline V gene data show CDR1 as SGHRS and CDR2 as YFSETQ. Trimming cost V 4 bases and J 0 bases; bases outside gene matches: 0. The CDR3 loop spans 13 amino acids. DNA for the CDR3: TGCGCCAGCAGCGGGACTAGCTCCTACGAGCAGTACTTC. Translated: CASSGTSSYEQYF. Based on the CDR3 plus reference TRBV5-1 and TRBJ2-7, the full variable domain is KAGVTQTPRYLIKTRGQQVTLSCSPISGHRSVSWYQQTPGQGLQFLFEYFSETQRNKGNFPGRFSGRQFSNSRSEMNVSTLELGDSALYLCASSGTSSYEQYFGPGTRLTVT.

The V and J genes are TRBV11-2 and TRBJ2-7; D possibly uses TRBD1 or TRBD2 (6 bases each). There are 11 residues in the CDR3. Germline V gives CDR1 SGHAT, CDR2 FQNNGV. The CDR3 region has the DNA TGTGCTAGCGGACAGATCTACGAGCAGTACTTC. As protein: CASGQIYEQYF. Full variable domain (remainder filled in from reference TRBV11-2 and TRBJ2-7): EAGVAQSPRYKIIEKRQSVAFWCNPISGHATLYWYQQILGQGPKLLIQFQNNGVVDDSQLPKDRFSAERLKGVDSTLKIQPAKLEDSAVYLCASGQIYEQYFGPGTRLTVT.

This clonotype was detected only a few times. This chain connects TRBV4-3 to TRBJ2-1, with 8 bases that match TRBD2. Germline loops: CDR1 LGHNA, CDR2 YSLEER. The CDR3 consists of 18 residues. J was trimmed by 4 bases and V by 1 base; bases with no gene match: 12. As DNA, the CDR3 is TGCGCCAGCAGCCAAGCGAGCAAGCGGGGGCAATTTTACAATGAGCAGTTCTTC. This gives the protein CASSQASKRGQFYNEQFF.

Concerning this clonotype itself: Compared with germline, one end of the junction differs, possibly owing to a read error. The V call is TRBV29-1, the J call TRBJ2-5, with D maybe TRBD2 (6 bases). The CDR3 consists of 14 residues. CDR1 and CDR2 (germline): SQVTM, ANQGSEA. The CDR3 bases are TGCAGCGTTGTTTATGGGGGGTACCAAGGGACCCAGTACTTC. Protein: CSVVYGGYQGTQYF.

This chain uses TRBV20-1 with TRBJ2-1; 7 bases map to TRBD2. This CDR3 is built from 12 residues. V gave up 4 bases and J gave up 6 bases; unmatched junction bases: 3. Germline V gene sequence: CDR1 DFQATT, CDR2 SNEGSKA (reference sequence). The CDR3 DNA reads as TGCAGTGCTACTGCGGGAGTCAATGAGCAGTTCTTC. Protein: CSATAGVNEQFF.